The clone carrying this T cell receptor beta chain was detected a few times. These data originate in a study of blood T cells in healthy people across ages. Trimming pared 3 bases from V and 2 bases from J, leaving 14 bases between. This CDR3 comprises 14 residues. Germline lookup yields CDR1 DFQATT and CDR2 SNEGSKA (reference sequence). Combining a sample-barcoded 5' primer with a J-beta primer mix, a second PCR ran for roughly 6 to 12 cycles. TCRdb independently ran MiXCR on the 5' RACE reads; one entry per CDR3 protein. This table holds more than 800,000 distinct CDR3 sequences, 45% found once. The chain has TRBV20-1 and TRBJ2-7; D uncertain. Sequencing was performed on blood. The sequence derives from a woman aged 55-69 years in good health. As DNA, the CDR3 is TGCAGTGCTAGCACCCCTAAGCCACCCTACGAGCAGTACTTC. Protein product: CSASTPKPPYEQYF.